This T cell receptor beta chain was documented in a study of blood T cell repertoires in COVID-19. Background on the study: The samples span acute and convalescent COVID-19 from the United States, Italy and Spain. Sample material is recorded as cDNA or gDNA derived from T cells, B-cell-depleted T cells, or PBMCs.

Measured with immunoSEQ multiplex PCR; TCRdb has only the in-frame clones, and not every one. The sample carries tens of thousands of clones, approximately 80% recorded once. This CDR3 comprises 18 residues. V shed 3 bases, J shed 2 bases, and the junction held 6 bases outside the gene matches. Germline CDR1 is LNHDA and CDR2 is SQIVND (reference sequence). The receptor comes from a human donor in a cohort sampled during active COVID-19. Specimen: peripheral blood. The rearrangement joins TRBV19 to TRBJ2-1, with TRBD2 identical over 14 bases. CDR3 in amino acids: CASSMGLAGEMTYNEQFF. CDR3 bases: TGTGCCAGTAGTATGGGACTAGCGGGAGAAATGACCTACAATGAGCAGTTCTTC.